The 21 T cell receptor beta chains listed next were all sequenced from one sample in a study of T cell repertoires in aging, cancer and after chemotherapy. Peripheral blood genomic DNA, not sorted cells or RNA, was the template. A mixed TRB-A/B primer pool amplified rearranged TRB by multiplex touch-down PCR. TCRdb processed the multiplex PCR reads anew with MiXCR; each CDR3 protein has one entry. The sample consists of under 2,000 distinct CDR3 sequences, around 28% of them appearing once. Input material: blood. Receptors originate from a human donor with a solid tumor.

By sample fraction, this clonotype is medium-sized. The chain has TRBV30 and TRBJ1-6, with D possibly TRBD1 on 5 matching bases. CDR3 length: 14 amino acids. Germline V lookup: CDR1 GTSNPN, CDR2 SVGIG (reference sequence). V lost 0 bases and J 8 bases, leaving 11 bases between the germline ends. CDR3 protein: CAWSVAGYDSPLHF. CDR3 DNA sequence: TGTGCCTGGAGTGTTGCAGGGTATGATTCACCCCTCCACTTT. Supplemented by reference TRBV30 and TRBJ1-6, the full variable domain reads SQTIHQWPATLVQPVGSPLSLECTVEGTSNPNLYWYRQAAGRGLQLLFYSVGIGQISSEVPQNLSASRPQDRQFILSSKKLLLSDSGFYLCAWSVAGYDSPLHFGNGTRLTVT.

This clonotype is deemed medium-sized. The rearrangement joins TRBV6-6 to TRBJ1-1; D perhaps matches TRBD1 (5 bases). The CDR3 covers 13 residues. Trimming cost V 3 bases and J 6 bases, with 11 bases left between them. From germline, CDR1 is MNHNY and CDR2 SVGAGI (reference sequence). The CDR3 coding sequence is TGTGCCAGCAGTTATTCGGACACCCCTGAAGCTTTCTTT. Residues: CASSYSDTPEAFF.

The chain uses TRBV6-2 or TRBV6-3 and TRBJ1-5; 8 bases match TRBD1. The CDR3 covers 18 residues. CDR1 is MNHEY and CDR2 is SVGEGT in the germline V gene. V gave up 5 bases and J gave up 0 bases; unmatched junction bases: 12. The CDR3 coding sequence is TGTGCCAGCAGTGCCGGGACAGGCGGTCCAAATAGCAATCAGCCCCAGCATTTT. Amino acid sequence: CASSAGTGGPNSNQPQHF.

In this sample, this clonotype turned up a few times. The V gene is TRBV30, the J gene TRBJ1-6, with D tentatively TRBD1 (5 bases). V lost 6 bases and J lost 0, with 9 bases in between. The V gene's germline CDR1 is GTSNPN and CDR2 SVGIG (reference sequence). The CDR3 extends over 14 amino acids. The CDR3 region is CACAGFSYNSPLHF. The CDR3 DNA sequence: TGTGCCTGCGCAGGGTTCTCCTATAATTCACCCCTCCACTTT.

The chain combines TRBV6-5 with TRBJ1-5, with a tentative D call TRBD1 (5 bases). CDR3 length: 19 residues. V was trimmed by 0 bases and J by 0 bases, leaving 18 bases between them. CDR1 and CDR2 (germline): MNHEY, SVGAGI. The CDR3 DNA sequence: TGTGCCAGCAGTTACTCGAAAGACAGCTTAATTATTAGCAATCAGCCCCAGCATTTT. This sequence encodes CASSYSKDSLIISNQPQHF.

The genes are TRBV15 and TRBJ1-3; tentatively, D is TRBD1 (5 bases). CDR1 and CDR2 (germline): LNHNV, YYDKDF (reference sequence). This CDR3 comprises 15 residues. V lost 5 bases, J lost 0 bases, and 11 bases lay in between. CDR3 amino acids: CATSLQASSGNTIYF. The CDR3 coding sequence is TGTGCCACCAGCCTACAGGCCTCCTCTGGAAACACCATATATTTT.

By proportion, this clonotype is medium-sized (0.01 to 0.1%). This chain uses TRBV19 with TRBJ2-2, with a tentative D call TRBD2 (5 bases). Trimming shortened V by 3 bases and J by 1 base, and 24 bases separated the two germline ends. Germline-derived CDR1 and CDR2 are LNHDA and SQIVND (reference sequence). The CDR3 totals 20 residues. In nucleotides, the CDR3 is TGTGCCAGTAGTATTGATACTCGAGGGAGACGCCTCAAGAACACCGGGGAGCTGTTTTTT. It encodes CASSIDTRGRRLKNTGELFF.

The J gene is TRBJ1-6, the V gene TRBV6-5; no firm D call. Germline CDR1 MNHEY, CDR2 SVGAGI. Trimming removed 2 bases at V and 7 bases at J, with 6 bases between. The CDR3 length is 13 residues. The CDR3 nucleotides are TGTGCCAGCAGTTACGGCAGAAATTCACCCCTCCACTTT. This encodes CASSYGRNSPLHF.

This clonotype has a handful of counts. The V call is TRBV5-8, the J call TRBJ2-3, with 7 nucleotides matching TRBD2. V shed 0 bases and J 2 bases; nucleotides not matched to a gene: 6. The CDR3 length is 16 residues. Germline CDR1 and CDR2: SGHTS and YDEGEE. CDR3 nucleotide sequence: TGTGCCAGCAGCTTGGACCCAGGGAGGGTCACAGATACGCAGTATTTT. It translates to CASSLDPGRVTDTQYF.

This clonotype is labeled as large. The CDR3 reads CASTTGLAGSNEQFF. The CDR3 bases are TGTGCCAGTACTACGGGACTAGCGGGATCAAATGAGCAGTTCTTC. The V call is TRBV19, the J call TRBJ2-1, with 13 bases that match TRBD2. This CDR3 spans 15 amino acids. With V trimmed by 7 bases and J by 7 bases, 7 bases remained unmatched. Germline V lookup: CDR1 LNHDA, CDR2 SQIVND (reference sequence).

The rearrangement links TRBV6-5 to TRBJ2-7, with 9 bases that match TRBD1. V lost 2 bases, J lost 2 bases, and 7 bases stayed unmatched. The CDR3 has 16 amino acids. The germline CDR1 and CDR2 sequences are MNHEY and SVGAGI. The CDR3 sequence: CASSYRTGQGPYEQYF. The CDR3 DNA reads as TGTGCCAGCAGTTACCGAACGGGACAGGGCCCCTACGAGCAGTACTTC.

By its share, this clonotype is medium-sized. The chain has TRBV6-5 and TRBJ1-3; weak D call: TRBD1 (5 bases). This CDR3 region has 16 residues. Trimming took 6 bases from V and 3 from J, leaving 18 bases between them. Germline V gene sequence: CDR1 MNHEY, CDR2 SVGAGI. The CDR3, as DNA: TGTGCCAGCAGCCGCTGGGGCAATTCCGATGGAAACACCATATATTTT. It translates to CASSRWGNSDGNTIYF.

The rearrangement uses TRBV5-1 and TRBJ1-6; TRBD1 aligns across 7 bases. The germline V gene encodes CDR1 SGHRS and CDR2 YFSETQ. The CDR3 sequence is 15 residues long. V lost 1 base and J lost 10; bases outside the gene matches: 8. Written as DNA, the CDR3 is TGCGCCAGCAGCTTGTCAGGGGGTGAGAAATCACCCCTCCACTTT. This encodes CASSLSGGEKSPLHF. The full variable domain, its missing parts supplied by reference TRBV5-1 and TRBJ1-6, is KAGVTQTPRYLIKTRGQQVTLSCSPISGHRSVSWYQQTPGQGLQFLFEYFSETQRNKGNFPGRFSGRQFSNSRSEMNVSTLELGDSALYLCASSLSGGEKSPLHFGNGTRLTVT.

This clonotype was seen a few times. The chain has TRBV7-6 and TRBJ1-2, with 7 positions matching TRBD1. Trimming at V came to 5 bases and at J to 0 bases, leaving 6 bases not matched to a gene. The CDR3 loop spans 15 amino acids. Germline V lookup: CDR1 SGHVS, CDR2 FNYEAQ. The CDR3 protein is CASSPRQGSNYGYTF. The CDR3 DNA reads as TGTGCCAGCAGCCCCAGACAGGGCTCTAACTATGGCTACACCTTC.

This clonotype was recorded only once. The rearrangement joins TRBV7-2 to TRBJ1-3, with 7 bases that match TRBD1. The CDR3 totals 17 residues. CDR1 is SGHTA and CDR2 is FQGNSA in the germline V gene. V shed 3 bases, J shed 10 bases, and the junction held 18 bases outside the gene matches. This CDR3 is CASSFPYRGLVGGTIYF. CDR3 coding DNA: TGTGCCAGCAGCTTCCCTTACAGGGGCCTGGTCGGGGGGACCATATATTTT.

The chain is built from TRBV18 and TRBJ1-4; 8 nucleotides agree with TRBD1. Germline CDR1 and CDR2: KGHSH and LQKENI. The CDR3 extends over 16 amino acids. Trimming took 3 bases from V and 4 from J; bases not matched to a gene: 7. CDR3 nucleotide sequence: TGTGCCAGCTCACCCGGACAGGGACCAGTTAATGAAAAACTGTTTTTT. It specifies CASSPGQGPVNEKLFF. The complete variable domain, with remaining parts taken from reference TRBV18 and TRBJ1-4, reads NAGVMQNPRHLVRRRGQEARLRCSPMKGHSHVYWYRQLPEEGLKFMVYLQKENIIDESGMPKERFSAEFPKEGPSILRIQQVVRGDSAAYFCASSPGQGPVNEKLFFGSGTQLSVL.

This clonotype is large in the sample. The CDR3, as DNA: TGCAGCGAAGGGACAGGGGACGTTGGCTACACCTTC. It yields the protein CSEGTGDVGYTF. The chain is built from TRBV29-1 and TRBJ1-2, with 10 nucleotides matching TRBD1. CDR1 and CDR2 from the germline V gene are SQVTM and ANQGSEA. V shed 7 bases and J 7 bases; nucleotides not matched to a gene: 6. The CDR3 loop spans 12 amino acids.

V gene TRBV24-1 combines with J gene TRBJ1-5, with TRBD1 matching 7 bases. The germline V gene has CDR1 KGHDR and CDR2 SFDVKD. CDR3 length: 15 residues. The V segment lost 4 bases and the J segment 0 bases; nucleotides outside the gene matches: 2. This chain's CDR3 is CATSEGTDSNQPQHF. CDR3 bases: TGTGCCACCAGTGAAGGGACAGATAGCAATCAGCCCCAGCATTTT.

The rearrangement joins TRBV4-3 to TRBJ1-2; a possible D gene is TRBD1 (5 bases). CDR3 size: 14 residues. The germline V gene encodes CDR1 LGHNA and CDR2 YSLEER. V was shortened by 0 bases and J by 6 bases, with 11 bases between the two germline ends. The CDR3 DNA reads as TGCGCCAGCAGCCAAGATTTAGGGACCCATGGCTACACCTTC. Protein product: CASSQDLGTHGYTF.

This clonotype has just a few counts. V usage is TRBV20-1 and J usage is TRBJ2-3, with D possibly TRBD2 on 5 matching bases. Trimming took 1 base from V and 5 from J, leaving 16 bases between them. Germline CDR1 DFQATT, CDR2 SNEGSKA (reference sequence). CDR3 length: 15 amino acids. The CDR3 DNA follows: TGCAGTGCTAGAGGGACTGCCACCCGAGGAGATACGCAGTATTTT. This sequence encodes CSARGTATRGDTQYF.

This clonotype counts as medium-sized (0.01 to 0.1%). The chain is built from TRBV18 and TRBJ2-3; 11 bases agree with TRBD2. V shed 0 bases, J shed 9 bases, and the junction held 8 bases outside the gene matches. Looked up from germline, CDR1 is KGHSH and CDR2 is LQKENI. The CDR3 is 16 amino acids. The CDR3 bases are TGTGCCAGCTCACCACCGACTAGCGGGATATTTCAGACGCAGTATTTT. Translating it yields CASSPPTSGIFQTQYF.